This entry concerns a single T cell receptor (beta chain). The antigen it recognizes is unknown. No base quality information exists; no much larger clone differs at one position. This entry comes from a study of T-cell memory formation after mild COVID-19 (dated by TCRdb to about 2021). A note on the overall study: Most TCR sequence clusters were specific to one of the two donors. Longitudinal TCRalpha and TCRbeta repertoire sequencing tracked T-cell clones expanding and contracting after mild COVID-19 in a couple of donors. Two young, previously healthy adult volunteers made up the cohort, one male and one female.

Data came from an Illumina NovaSeq 6000. TCRalpha and TCRbeta cDNA libraries were built by 5'RACE with constant-segment primers, adding sample barcodes and unique molecular identifiers. RNA was extracted from every sample with Trizol reagent. Library amplification was performed in two PCR steps, and a second sample barcode and Illumina TruSeq adapters were introduced in the second step. Libraries were sequenced on an Illumina NovaSeq with 2 x 150 bp paired-end reads. Regarding the original processing steps: The reads were demultiplexed and collapsed into UMI-guided consensus sequences using migec v1.2.7. Using mixcr v2.1.11, UMI consensuses were aligned to TRA and TRB V and J templates and then assembled into clonotypes. Clonotypes were classified as expanded or contracted when called significant by both edgeR and NoisET, with noise models trained on biological replicates. For edgeR calls, a false discovery rate-adjusted p below 0.01 and a log2 fold-change threshold of 1 were applied. As an exploratory analysis of dynamics, max-normalized trajectories of the 1000 most abundant clonotypes were examined with PCA combined with hierarchical clustering. Separately sequenced CD4+ and CD8+ repertoires were used to assign a CD4 or CD8 phenotype to each responding clone. TCRdb handled the public reads itself, with Q25 trimming in fastp and clone calling in MiXCR, and kept productive beta chains. Each entry is one CDR3 protein sequence, shown with its most common DNA and genes. The authors' filters were not applied to this entry. The sample has about 200,000 distinct CDR3 sequences on record, 7.5% to 10% of them singletons. The ten largest clones take up 3% to 4.5% of the sample.

PBMCs were isolated by Ficoll-Paque density gradient centrifugation. On the study overall, not on this receptor specifically: Balanced CD4/CD8 phenotypes were observed for clones contracting from day 15 to 85, whereas a bias towards CD4+ was observed for a second wave of clones expanding from day 15 to 37. The detection of some responding clones in pre-infection memory suggests that pre-existing cross-reactive memory T cells joined the SARS-CoV-2 response. Contracting CD4+ clones were located mainly in the CM and EM memory subsets, whereas CD8+ clones were found to be enriched in EMRA. The second-wave clones that peaked on day 37 were not confirmed to be SARS-CoV-2 specific. Only a couple of mild cases were covered by the study, and larger cohorts that include severe cases with pre-infection samples were considered necessary.

Spanning cysteine to phenylalanine, the CDR3 consists of 15 amino acids. Only the CDR3 DNA is retained, 45 bases long and in frame from the first base. Taken from the germline V gene, the CDR1 and CDR2 loops are LGHNA and YNFKEQ. V is cut back by 2 bases and J by 7 bases, with 7 bases in the junction unmatched. This clonotype was obtained from a man aged 18-30 years who had mild COVID-19 (a few samples of this study predate the infection). The sample titles of this study are shuffled in the database, so cell type and time point are left out; the donor was told from shared clones. In this chain, TRBV4-2 is recombined with TRBJ2-2, with 7 bases matching TRBD1. Input material: PBMCs or a T cell subset sorted from them (not recorded which). The DNA sequence is given as TGTGCCAGCAGCCAAAAGGGACAGCATAACGGGGAGCTGTTTTTT. The resulting protein is CASSQKGQHNGELFF.